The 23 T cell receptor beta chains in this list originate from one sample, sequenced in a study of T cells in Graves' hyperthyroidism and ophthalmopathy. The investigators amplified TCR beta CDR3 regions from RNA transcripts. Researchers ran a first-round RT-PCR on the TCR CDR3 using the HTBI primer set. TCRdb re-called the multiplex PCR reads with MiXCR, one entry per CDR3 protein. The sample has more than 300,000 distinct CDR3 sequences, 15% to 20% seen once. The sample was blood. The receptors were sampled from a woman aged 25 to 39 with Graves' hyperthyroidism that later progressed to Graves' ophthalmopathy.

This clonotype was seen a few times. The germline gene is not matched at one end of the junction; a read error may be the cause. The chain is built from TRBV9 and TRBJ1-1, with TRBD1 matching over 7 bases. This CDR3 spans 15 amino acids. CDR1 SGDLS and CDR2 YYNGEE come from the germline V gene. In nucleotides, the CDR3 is TGTGCCAGCGGCGTAAAGGGACAGATGAACACTGAAGCTTTCTTT. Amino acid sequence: CASGVKGQMNTEAFF.

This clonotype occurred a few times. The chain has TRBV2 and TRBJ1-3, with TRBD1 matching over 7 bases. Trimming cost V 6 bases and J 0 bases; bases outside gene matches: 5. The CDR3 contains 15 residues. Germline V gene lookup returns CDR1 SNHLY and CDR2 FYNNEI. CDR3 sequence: CASSATGVSGNTIYF. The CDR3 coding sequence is TGTGCCAGCAGCGCCACAGGGGTCTCTGGAAACACCATATATTTT.

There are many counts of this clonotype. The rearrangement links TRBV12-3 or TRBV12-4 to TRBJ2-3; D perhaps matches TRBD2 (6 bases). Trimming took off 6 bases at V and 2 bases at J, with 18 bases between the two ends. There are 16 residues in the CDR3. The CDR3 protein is CASRPRPGLHTDTQYF. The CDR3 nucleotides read TGTGCCAGCAGGCCACGTCCGGGACTTCACACAGATACGCAGTATTTT.

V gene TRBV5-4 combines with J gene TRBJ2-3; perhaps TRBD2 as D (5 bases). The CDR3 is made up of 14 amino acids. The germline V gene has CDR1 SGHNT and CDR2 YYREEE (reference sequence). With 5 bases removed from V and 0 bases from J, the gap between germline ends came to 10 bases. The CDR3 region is CASRPGISTDTQYF. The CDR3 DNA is TGTGCCAGCAGACCGGGGATCAGCACAGATACGCAGTATTTT.

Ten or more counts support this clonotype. CDR3 in amino acids: CASSAGTSIYEQYF. In DNA form, the CDR3 reads TGTGCCAGCAGTGCCGGGACTAGTATCTACGAGCAGTACTTC. This rearrangement joins TRBV25-1 to TRBJ2-7; 8 bases agree with TRBD2. This CDR3 has 14 amino acids. Per germline, CDR1 MGHDK and CDR2 SYGVNS. V lost 4 bases, J lost 3 bases, and 5 bases stayed unmatched.

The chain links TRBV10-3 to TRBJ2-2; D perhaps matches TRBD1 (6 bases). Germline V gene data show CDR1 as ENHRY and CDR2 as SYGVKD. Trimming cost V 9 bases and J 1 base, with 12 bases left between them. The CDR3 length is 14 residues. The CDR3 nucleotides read TGTGCCATAAGAAGACAGGAGAACACCGGGGAGCTGTTTTTT. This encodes CAIRRQENTGELFF.

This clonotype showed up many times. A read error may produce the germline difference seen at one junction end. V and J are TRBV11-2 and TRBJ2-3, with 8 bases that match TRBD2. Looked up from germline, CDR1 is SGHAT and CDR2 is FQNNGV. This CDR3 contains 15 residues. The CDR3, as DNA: TGTGCCAGCAGGTTAGCGGGATCCCGCACAGATACGCAGTATTTT. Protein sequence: CASRLAGSRTDTQYF.

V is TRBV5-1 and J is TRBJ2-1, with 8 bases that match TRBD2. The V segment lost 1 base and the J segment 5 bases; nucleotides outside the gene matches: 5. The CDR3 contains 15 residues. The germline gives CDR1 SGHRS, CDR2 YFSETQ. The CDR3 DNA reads TGCGCCAGCAGCTTGTCGCTAGCGGGTAACAATGAGCAGTTCTTC. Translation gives CASSLSLAGNNEQFF.

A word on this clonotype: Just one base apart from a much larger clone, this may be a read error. The CDR3 DNA reads TGTGCCAGCAGCCCATTGGGGAGGCCGTATGGCTACACCTTC. Translated, it gives CASSPLGRPYGYTF. The rearrangement joins TRBV3-1 to TRBJ1-2, with unresolved D. Germline V gene lookup returns CDR1 LGHDT and CDR2 YNNKEL (reference sequence). V lost 4 bases and J 5 bases, leaving 14 bases between the germline ends. CDR3 size: 14 residues.

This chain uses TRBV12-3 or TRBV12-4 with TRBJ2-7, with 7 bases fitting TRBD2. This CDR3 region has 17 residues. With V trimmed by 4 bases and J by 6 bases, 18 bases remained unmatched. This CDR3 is CASSSGNTGTGGSEQYF. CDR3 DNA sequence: TGTGCCAGCAGTTCGGGTAATACCGGGACGGGAGGCTCCGAGCAGTACTTC.

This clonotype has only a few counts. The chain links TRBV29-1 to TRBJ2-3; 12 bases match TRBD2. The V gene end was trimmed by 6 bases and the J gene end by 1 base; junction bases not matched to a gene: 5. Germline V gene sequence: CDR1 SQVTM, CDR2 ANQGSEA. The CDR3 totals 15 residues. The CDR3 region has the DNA TGCAGCGTCGATAGACTAGCGGGGGGCACAGATACGCAGTATTTT. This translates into CSVDRLAGGTDTQYF.

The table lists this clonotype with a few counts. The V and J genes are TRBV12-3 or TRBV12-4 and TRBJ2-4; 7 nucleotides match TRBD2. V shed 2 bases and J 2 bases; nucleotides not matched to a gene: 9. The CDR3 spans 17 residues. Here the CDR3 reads CASSLSGGSKSKNIQYF. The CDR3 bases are TGTGCCAGCAGTTTATCTGGCGGGAGTAAGTCCAAAAACATTCAGTACTTC.

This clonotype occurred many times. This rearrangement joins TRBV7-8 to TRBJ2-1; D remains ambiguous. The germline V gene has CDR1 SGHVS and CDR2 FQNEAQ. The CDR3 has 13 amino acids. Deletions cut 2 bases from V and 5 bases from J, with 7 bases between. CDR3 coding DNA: TGTGCCAGCAGCTTAAATCCGGACAATGAGCAGTTCTTC. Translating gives CASSLNPDNEQFF.

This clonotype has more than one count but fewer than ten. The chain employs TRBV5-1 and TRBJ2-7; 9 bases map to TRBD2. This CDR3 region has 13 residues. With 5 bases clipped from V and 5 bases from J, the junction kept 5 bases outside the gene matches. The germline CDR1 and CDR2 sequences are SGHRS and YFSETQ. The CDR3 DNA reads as TGCGCCAGCAGGGGCGGGAGGGGGCACGAGCAGTACTTC. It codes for CASRGGRGHEQYF.

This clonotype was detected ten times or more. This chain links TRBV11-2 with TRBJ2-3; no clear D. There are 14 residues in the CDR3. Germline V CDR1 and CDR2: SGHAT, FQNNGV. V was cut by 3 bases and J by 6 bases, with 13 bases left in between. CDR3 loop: CASSFMRPPDTQYF. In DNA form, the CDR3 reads TGTGCCAGCAGCTTTATGAGGCCCCCCGATACGCAGTATTTT.

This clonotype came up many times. The CDR3 here is CASSFQGRSTEAFF. CDR3 nucleotide sequence: TGTGCCAGCAGCTTTCAGGGCCGGAGCACTGAAGCTTTCTTT. The rearrangement uses TRBV7-9 and TRBJ1-1; a possible D gene is TRBD1 (5 bases). Germline V gene lookup returns CDR1 SEHNR and CDR2 FQNEAQ (reference sequence). V lost 3 bases to trimming and J lost 4 bases, with 12 bases between them. The CDR3 runs 14 residues.

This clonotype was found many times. CDR3 DNA: TGTGCCAGCAGCACTACCCGGGACAGGGGGCTTCAGTTCTTC. This sequence encodes CASSTTRDRGLQFF. The chain recombines TRBV5-5 with TRBJ2-1, with 12 bases aligning to TRBD1. The V and J ends lost 4 bases and 13 bases, in that order; junction bases with no gene match: 9. The germline CDR1 and CDR2 sequences are SGHKS and YYEKEE (reference sequence). This CDR3 is 14 amino acids long.

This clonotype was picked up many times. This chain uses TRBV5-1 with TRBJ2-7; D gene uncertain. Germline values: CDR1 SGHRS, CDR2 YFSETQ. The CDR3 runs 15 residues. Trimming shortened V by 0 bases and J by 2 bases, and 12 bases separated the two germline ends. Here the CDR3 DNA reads TGCGCCAGCAGCTTGGAAAGTGACCTAACCTACGAGCAGTACTTC. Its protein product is CASSLESDLTYEQYF.

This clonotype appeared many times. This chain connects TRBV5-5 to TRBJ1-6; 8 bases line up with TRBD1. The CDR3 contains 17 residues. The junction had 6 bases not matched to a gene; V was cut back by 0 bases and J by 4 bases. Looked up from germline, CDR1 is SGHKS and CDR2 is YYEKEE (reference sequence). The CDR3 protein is CASSLAPDRGYNSPLHF. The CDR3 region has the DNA TGTGCCAGCAGCTTGGCTCCCGACAGGGGATATAATTCACCCCTCCACTTT.

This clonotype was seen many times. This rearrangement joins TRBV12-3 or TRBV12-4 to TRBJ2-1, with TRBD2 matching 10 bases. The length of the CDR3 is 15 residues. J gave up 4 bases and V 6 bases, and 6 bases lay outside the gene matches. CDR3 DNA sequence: TGTGCCAGCAGCACCCTAGCGGGAGCTTACAATGAGCAGTTCTTC. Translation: CASSTLAGAYNEQFF.

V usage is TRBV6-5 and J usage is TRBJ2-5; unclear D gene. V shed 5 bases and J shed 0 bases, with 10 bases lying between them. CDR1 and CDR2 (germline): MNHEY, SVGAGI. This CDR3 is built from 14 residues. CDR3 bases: TGTGCCAGCAGTCTCGAGCCGTACCAAGAGACCCAGTACTTC. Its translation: CASSLEPYQETQYF.

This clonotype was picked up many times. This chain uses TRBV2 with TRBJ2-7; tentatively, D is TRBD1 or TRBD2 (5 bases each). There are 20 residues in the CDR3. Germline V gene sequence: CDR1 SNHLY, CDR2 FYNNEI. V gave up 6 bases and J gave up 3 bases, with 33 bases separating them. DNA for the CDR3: TGTGCCAGCAGGCCACAACCCGGGACCCCCTTAGCTCATAAAATCTACGAGCAGTACTTC. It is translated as CASRPQPGTPLAHKIYEQYF.

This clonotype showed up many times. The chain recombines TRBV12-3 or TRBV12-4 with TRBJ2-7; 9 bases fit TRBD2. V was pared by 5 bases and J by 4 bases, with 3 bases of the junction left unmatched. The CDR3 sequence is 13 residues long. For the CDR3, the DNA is TGTGCCAGCAGTGTGGGACTAGCTTACGAGCAGTACTTC. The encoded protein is CASSVGLAYEQYF.